A single sample is the source of the 23 T cell receptor beta chains below, sequenced in a study of T cells in localized non-small cell lung cancer (dated by TCRdb to 2018 to 2021). The library was obtained by the immunoSEQ multiplex PCR assay. TCRdb's version of the immuneACCESS table is confined to in-frame rearrangements and falls short of the full clone set. An unresolved V gene accounts for under half of the shortfall where checked; the remainder is of unknown origin. In all, the sample holds about 18,000 clones, and approximately 82% of those were seen once. Clones ranked in the top ten supply roughly 27% of the sample. This sample comprised peripheral blood, obtained before any cancer treatment. All receptors come from a female donor of 60 years or more with stage I lung adenocarcinoma.

This sequence joins TRBV6-5 and TRBJ1-6, with D uncertain. CDR3 size: 16 residues. Germline CDR1 is MNHEY and CDR2 is SVGAGI. V gave up 0 bases and J gave up 0 bases, with 6 bases separating them. The CDR3 spells CASSYSRSSYNSPLHF. The CDR3 DNA follows: TGTGCCAGCAGTTACTCCCGAAGCTCCTATAATTCACCCCTCCACTTT.

The chain carries TRBV27 and TRBJ1-6; 8 bases map to TRBD1. Germline V CDR1 and CDR2: MNHEY, SMNVEV (reference sequence). J lost 3 bases, V lost 4 bases, and 5 bases had no gene match. This CDR3 is built from 16 residues. CDR3 coding DNA: TGTGCCAGCAGTTCGACAGGGGCTTTCTATAATTCACCCCTCCACTTT. Translated: CASSSTGAFYNSPLHF.

The V and J genes are TRBV6-1 and TRBJ2-5; TRBD1 is a possible D gene (6 bases). Looked up from germline, CDR1 is MNHNS and CDR2 is SASEGT. V lost 7 bases, J lost 2 bases, and 14 bases lay in between. CDR3 size: 14 residues. The CDR3 loop reads CASTWGQGQETQYF. Here the CDR3 DNA reads TGTGCCAGCACCTGGGGGCAGGGGCAAGAGACCCAGTACTTC.

This clone showed up just once. V and J are TRBV7-7 and TRBJ1-1; D uncertain. The CDR3 is 13 residues long. CDR1 and CDR2 from the germline V gene are SSHAT and FNYEAQ (reference sequence). The V and J ends lost 4 bases and 5 bases respectively, with 11 bases between them. The CDR3 sequence: CASSSGWGTEAFF. Here the CDR3 DNA reads TGTGCCAGCAGCTCCGGGTGGGGAACTGAAGCTTTCTTT. Together with reference TRBV7-7 and TRBJ1-1, the CDR3 gives the full variable domain: GAGVSQSPRYKVTKRGQDVTLRCDPISSHATLYWYQQALGQGPEFLTYFNYEAQPDKSGLPSDRFSAERPEGSISTLTIQRTEQRDSAMYRCASSSGWGTEAFFGQGTRLTVV.

The rearrangement uses TRBV28 and TRBJ1-1; TRBD1 might be the D (6 bases). Trimming stripped 6 bases from V and 6 bases from J, with 14 bases between. This CDR3 has 13 amino acids. CDR1 and CDR2 from the germline V gene are MDHEN and SYDVKM. The CDR3 nucleotides are TGTGCCAGCAGCCGACAGGTTATGGCTGAAGCTTTCTTT. Its protein product is CASSRQVMAEAFF.

The chain employs TRBV29-1 and TRBJ2-7; D gene uncertain. This CDR3 has 11 residues. Per germline, CDR1 SQVTM and CDR2 ANQGSEA. V was clipped by 3 bases and J by 7 bases, with 10 bases between them. CDR3 bases: TGCAGCGTTGATAATCAGGTAGAGCAGTACTTC. Translated, it gives CSVDNQVEQYF.

The chain employs TRBV19 and TRBJ2-4, with 7 bases matching TRBD1. The CDR3 covers 13 residues. CDR1 is LNHDA and CDR2 is SQIVND in the germline V gene (reference sequence). The junction had 0 bases not matched to a gene; V was cut back by 1 base and J by 6 bases. The CDR3 protein is CASSIGDRNIQYF. The CDR3 DNA follows: TGTGCCAGTAGTATAGGGGACAGAAACATTCAGTACTTC.

The V and J genes are TRBV21-1 and TRBJ1-4. TRBV21-1 is classified as a pseudogene. The CDR3 runs 15 residues. CDR3 DNA: TGTGCCAGCAGCAAAGAAAAGGGAGAGGTTGAAAAACTGTTTTTT. This gives the protein CASSKEKGEVEKLFF.

In its sample, this clone was seen once. The V gene is TRBV19, the J gene TRBJ2-1; D is perhaps TRBD2 (5 bases). The CDR3 has 15 residues. Germline V CDR1 and CDR2: LNHDA, SQIVND (reference sequence). With 5 bases removed from V and 3 bases from J, the gap between germline ends came to 14 bases. CDR3 in DNA: TGTGCCAGTAGTCCCCGAGGGTTGAGCTACAATGAGCAGTTCTTC. It yields the protein CASSPRGLSYNEQFF.

This chain joins TRBV7-9 and TRBJ1-4, with D possibly TRBD1 on 5 matching bases. V shed 4 bases and J shed 11 bases, with 20 bases lying between them. Germline assignment: CDR1 SEHNR and CDR2 FQNEAQ (reference sequence). The CDR3 runs to 15 residues. The CDR3 sequence: CASSSTRGRGRKLFF. CDR3 DNA sequence: TGTGCCAGCAGCTCAACTAGAGGAAGGGGCCGGAAACTGTTTTTT.

V is TRBV4-2 and J is TRBJ2-6, with 7 bases that match TRBD2. Germline lookup yields CDR1 LGHNA and CDR2 YNFKEQ. This CDR3 has 14 residues. With 8 bases clipped from V and 0 bases from J, the junction kept 1 base outside the gene matches. The CDR3 protein is CASRGDSGANVLTF. CDR3 DNA: TGTGCCAGCCGGGGGGACTCTGGGGCCAACGTCCTGACTTTC.

The chain joins TRBV6-6 to TRBJ2-7; possible D gene TRBD2, 6 bases. Trimming pared 2 bases from V and 0 bases from J, leaving 11 bases between. The CDR3 has 15 residues. Germline V gene lookup returns CDR1 MNHNY and CDR2 SVGAGI (reference sequence). In DNA form, the CDR3 reads TGTGCCAGCAGTTACGCCGGGGGTTTCTCCTACGAGCAGTACTTC. It is translated as CASSYAGGFSYEQYF.

In nucleotides, the CDR3 is TGTGCCAGCAGCTATGGACCGAACACTGAAGCTTTCTTT. This sequence encodes CASSYGPNTEAFF. The gene calls are TRBV5-6 and TRBJ1-1; no clear D gene. V lost 3 bases and J lost 1, with 7 bases in between. CDR1 is SGHDT and CDR2 is YYEEEE in the germline V gene. The CDR3 contains 13 residues.

The V call is TRBV7-3, the J call TRBJ1-2; possibly TRBD1 for D (6 bases). V lost 0 bases and J 2 bases, leaving 13 bases between the germline ends. CDR1 and CDR2 from the germline V gene are SGHTA and FQGTGA. The CDR3 spans 16 residues. CDR3 nucleotides: TGTGCCAGCAGCTTAACTTGGACAGTCCCGAACTATGGCTACACCTTC. The encoded protein is CASSLTWTVPNYGYTF.

The chain links TRBV4-2 to TRBJ1-1; D unclear. The CDR3 consists of 15 residues. Germline V lookup: CDR1 LGHNA, CDR2 YNFKEQ. V was cut by 1 base and J by 3 bases, with 12 bases left in between. CDR3 loop: CASSQVWVSYTEAFF. The DNA for the CDR3 is TGTGCCAGCAGCCAAGTCTGGGTAAGCTACACTGAAGCTTTCTTT.

This clone occurred a few times. The chain couples TRBV5-5 to TRBJ1-5, with D uncertain. CDR1 and CDR2 (germline): SGHKS, YYEKEE (reference sequence). Trimming pared 1 base from V and 5 bases from J, leaving 4 bases between. This CDR3 has 12 residues. CDR3 residues: CASSLIDQPQHF. The CDR3 region has the DNA TGTGCCAGCAGCTTGATCGATCAGCCCCAGCATTTT.

The CDR3 loop reads CASSRLAGGPETQYF. For the CDR3, the DNA is TGTGCCAGCAGCCGACTAGCGGGGGGCCCGGAGACCCAGTACTTC. The genes are TRBV2 and TRBJ2-5; 13 nucleotides align to TRBD2. The CDR3 sequence is 15 residues long. The ends lost 6 bases at V and 5 bases at J; junction bases unmatched: 6. Germline loops: CDR1 SNHLY, CDR2 FYNNEI.

The chain is built from TRBV30 and TRBJ1-1; D is uncertain. In germline, CDR1 is GTSNPN, CDR2 SVGIG (reference sequence). The CDR3 contains 14 residues. Trimming cost V 0 bases and J 1 base, with 9 bases left between them. The DNA of the CDR3 is TGTGCCTGGAGTGTATATACGGGGAACACTGAAGCTTTCTTT. This translates into CAWSVYTGNTEAFF.

The chain combines TRBV2 with TRBJ2-7, with 8 nucleotides matching TRBD1. V lost 7 bases to trimming and J lost 3 bases; unmatched junction nucleotides: 5. CDR3 size: 13 residues. CDR1 SNHLY and CDR2 FYNNEI come from the germline V gene. CDR3 DNA sequence: TGTGCCAGCACCCGGACAGGGAGCTACGAGCAGTACTTC. Residues: CASTRTGSYEQYF.

V is TRBV5-1 and J is TRBJ1-2; 7 bases line up with TRBD1. CDR3 length: 15 amino acids. J was trimmed by 7 bases and V by 3 bases; bases with no gene match: 12. Germline V gene lookup returns CDR1 SGHRS and CDR2 YFSETQ. CDR3 nucleotides: TGCGCCAGCAGCTCTGATCCTGGGACAGCTGGTGGCTACACCTTC. Translation gives CASSSDPGTAGGYTF.

On this clone itself: Other DNA sequences of this sample code for an identical CDR3. The chain is built from TRBV29-1 and TRBJ1-3; D is uncertain. In germline, CDR1 is SQVTM, CDR2 ANQGSEA. Trimming cost V 3 bases and J 2 bases, with 8 bases left between them. This CDR3 region has 13 residues. In nucleotides, the CDR3 is TGCAGCGTTGAGGCGGGCGCTGGAAACACCATATATTTT. It encodes CSVEAGAGNTIYF.

This clone was detected once. The chain links TRBV4-1 to TRBJ2-7; D possibly corresponds to TRBD2 (6 bases). Trimming left V 1 base short and J 2 bases short, with 12 bases between. The CDR3 runs to 15 residues. CDR1 and CDR2 (germline): MGHRA, YSYEKL. The CDR3 DNA reads as TGCGCCAGCAGCCAAGGACGGGGGTCCCCCTACGAGCAGTACTTC. The encoded protein is CASSQGRGSPYEQYF.

This clone was detected only once. The genes are TRBV10-3 and TRBJ1-1; D gene uncertain. This CDR3 comprises 14 residues. Germline V gives CDR1 ENHRY, CDR2 SYGVKD. Trimming removed 6 bases from V and 0 bases from J, with 11 bases in between. The CDR3 reads CAIRWTEMNTEAFF. In nucleotides, the CDR3 is TGTGCCATCAGATGGACGGAAATGAACACTGAAGCTTTCTTT.